Below, 3 T cell receptor beta chains from the same sample are listed, as sequenced in a study of patients and donors after allogeneic stem cell transplantation. One entry per CDR3 protein results from TCRdb running MiXCR on the RT-PCR reads. The table lists almost 90,000 distinct CDR3 sequences, approximately 5.2% of them singletons. Sequenced sample: blood, either unsorted or a sorted T cell fraction (not recorded which). Receptors were obtained from a human donor who was either an allogeneic HSCT recipient or a stem cell or donor lymphocyte infusion donor (not recorded which). It is not recorded whose cells these are; they may come from a transplant donor.

This clonotype was observed at least ten times. This chain links TRBV27 with TRBJ2-7, with TRBD2 identical over 9 bases. The germline CDR1 and CDR2 sequences are MNHEY and SMNVEV (reference sequence). Trimming took 5 bases from V and 3 from J; bases not matched to a gene: 5. The CDR3 loop spans 14 amino acids. CDR3 bases: TGTGCCAGCAGTCGCCTAGCGGGACTCTACGAGCAGTACTTC. This encodes CASSRLAGLYEQYF.

This clonotype was seen many times. The chain employs TRBV5-1 and TRBJ2-3; D is unresolved. The CDR3 sequence is 14 residues long. Germline V lookup: CDR1 SGHRS, CDR2 YFSETQ. V was shortened by 2 bases and J by 2 bases, with 9 bases between the two germline ends. The CDR3 DNA reads as TGCGCCAGCAGCTTTTATACGAACACAGATACGCAGTATTTT. It yields the protein CASSFYTNTDTQYF.

The chain uses TRBV18 and TRBJ1-5; 7 bases line up with TRBD1. CDR1 and CDR2 (germline): KGHSH, LQKENI. Trimming took 4 bases from V and 0 from J; bases not matched to a gene: 12. The CDR3 has 18 residues. In DNA, the CDR3 is TGTGCCAGCTCACTTTTGCCACTGGGACAGACTAGCAATCAGCCCCAGCATTTT. Amino acid sequence: CASSLLPLGQTSNQPQHF. The variable domain in full, completed from reference TRBV18 and TRBJ1-5, reads NAGVMQNPRHLVRRRGQEARLRCSPMKGHSHVYWYRQLPEEGLKFMVYLQKENIIDESGMPKERFSAEFPKEGPSILRIQQVVRGDSAAYFCASSLLPLGQTSNQPQHFGDGTRLSIL.